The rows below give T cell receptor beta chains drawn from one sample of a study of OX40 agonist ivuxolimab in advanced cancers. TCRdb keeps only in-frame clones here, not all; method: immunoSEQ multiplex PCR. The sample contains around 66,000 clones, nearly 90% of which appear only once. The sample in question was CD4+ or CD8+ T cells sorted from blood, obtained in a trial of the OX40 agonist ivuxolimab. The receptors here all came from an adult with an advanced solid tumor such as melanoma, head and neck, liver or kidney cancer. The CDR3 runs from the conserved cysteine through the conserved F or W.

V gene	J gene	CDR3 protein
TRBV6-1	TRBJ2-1	CASLRGYNEQFF
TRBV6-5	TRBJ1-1	CASSHQGAQSTEAFF
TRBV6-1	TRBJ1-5	CASSEGLGSNQPQHF
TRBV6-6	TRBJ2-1	CASRTIGSYNEQFF
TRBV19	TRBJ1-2	CASSPTLQINYGYTF
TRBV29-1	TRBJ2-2	CSVWDRDLTGELFF
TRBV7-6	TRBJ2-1	CASSLGYLKRDNEQFF
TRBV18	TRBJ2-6	CASSPSGGAGANVLTF
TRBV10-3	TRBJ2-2	CAISDPTSGGGTGELFF
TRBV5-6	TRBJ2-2	CASTEGPANTGELFF
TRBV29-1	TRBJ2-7	CSVEGGLAGDKGYEQYF
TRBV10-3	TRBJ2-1	CAISLLERGAYNEQFF
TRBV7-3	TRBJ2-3	CASSFTPGGPDTQYF
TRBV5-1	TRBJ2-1	CASSLRQDSYNEQFF
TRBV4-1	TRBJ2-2	CASSQGDRGRGELFF
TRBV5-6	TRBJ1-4	CASSFLQANEKLFF
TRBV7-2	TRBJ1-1	CASSTQVQNTEAFF
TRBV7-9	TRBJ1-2	CASSFGSTLNKYGYTF
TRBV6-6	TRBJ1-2	CASVPGVNYGYTF
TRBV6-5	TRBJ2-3	CASKSSPAADTQYF
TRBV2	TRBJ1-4	CASKGQGGDEKLFF
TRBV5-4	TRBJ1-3	CASSLQESGNTIYF
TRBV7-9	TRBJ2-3	CASSLSGPGDTQYF
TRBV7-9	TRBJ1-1	CASSSQGSDTEAFF
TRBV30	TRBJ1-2	CAGRWGSNYGYTF
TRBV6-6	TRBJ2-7	CASSLNSSYEQYF
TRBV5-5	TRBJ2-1	CASSDTSRGGSYEQFF
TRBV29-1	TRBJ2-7	CSVGLLASYEQYF
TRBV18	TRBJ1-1	CASSPTKQQNTEAFF
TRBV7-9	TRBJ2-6	CASSPGQFSGANVLTF
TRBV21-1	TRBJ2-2	CASSKGGDRHTGELFF
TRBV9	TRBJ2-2	CASSVARTAQNTGELFF
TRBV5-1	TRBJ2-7	CASSLIRGSSYEQYF
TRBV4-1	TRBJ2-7	CASTPGPGQVYEQYF
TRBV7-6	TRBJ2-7	CASSAIQGSSYEQYF
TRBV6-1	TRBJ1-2	CASKSGTEYYGYTF
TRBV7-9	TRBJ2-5	CASSLRRPWGVEEQYF
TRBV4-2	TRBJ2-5	CASSQDRLARETQYF
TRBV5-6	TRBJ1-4	CASSTDSNVGKLFF
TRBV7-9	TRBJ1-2	CASSSISYGYTF
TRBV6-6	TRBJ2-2	CASKQGARNTGELFF
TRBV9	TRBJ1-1	CASSPTGPDRNTEAFF
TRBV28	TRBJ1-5	CASDQYSNQPQHF
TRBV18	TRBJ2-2	CASSPYPAGGSNTGELFF
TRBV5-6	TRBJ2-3	CASSLASGDTQYF